Sequencing of this TCR beta chain was carried out in a study of control samples from healthy donors and cancer patients. This table comes from immunoSEQ multiplex PCR, and its TCRdb copy is limited to in-frame clones, with some not included. The sample carries approximately 230,000 clones, around 80% recorded once. The sequence was obtained from a woman aged 55-70 years with lung cancer. The specimen was PBMCs.

DNA of the CDR3: TGTGCCAGCAGTGAAAGAGGACAGGGGGCGGAAAAACTGTTTTTT. Protein: CASSERGQGAEKLFF. J is TRBJ1-4 and V is TRBV2; 11 nucleotides align to TRBD1. After removal of 2 bases from V and 8 bases from J, the junction contained 4 bases not matched to a gene. This CDR3 comprises 15 residues. Looked up from germline, CDR1 is SNHLY and CDR2 is FYNNEI.